This TCR beta chain was captured by sequencing in a study of cytomegalovirus exposure and HLA in healthy donors. Study overall: Genotyping showed 70% to 90% of about 370 donors falling in the Caucasian-associated ancestry cluster.

Vbeta (60) and Jbeta (13) primers were used in the PCR. Sequenced by immunoSEQ multiplex PCR; TCRdb stores in-frame clones only, minus some. The table includes over 120,000 clones, 75% to 85% detected once. The study, taken as a whole, reports: Based on reports, TCR beta sequences accurately predicted HLA-A and HLA-B alleles for most subjects.

Germline assignment: CDR1 SNHLY and CDR2 FYNNEI. CDR3 length equals 12 residues. Trimming cost V 6 bases and J 12 bases, with 15 bases left between them. Turning to this clone: Its antigen is as yet unknown.

Sequenced material: PBMCs. The clonotype originates from a man aged 50 or older in good health and CMV-seronegative. The chain links TRBV2 to TRBJ2-1; tentatively, D is TRBD2 (6 bases). The CDR3: CASRGTFNRQFF. In DNA form, the CDR3 reads TGTGCCAGCAGAGGGACTTTTAATAGGCAGTTCTTC.